Described below is a single TCR beta chain sequence and its context. Ages ranged from about 18 to 100 years, with residence in around 24 US areas. Up to 2 weeks before entering the study, exposed participants had met a COVID-19 case. Per the authors' pipeline: Reference gene primer amplification gave estimated nucleated cell counts. Profiled with immunoSEQ multiplex PCR; TCRdb holds only in-frame clones, not every one. V, J and clone size reflect that table, while D and trimming were determined from the DNA. In the table there are approximately 200,000 clones, 75% to 90% of which are singletons. The sample originates from a study of blood T cell repertoires in COVID-19. Germline-derived CDR1 and CDR2 are SGHKS and YYEKEE (reference sequence). The CDR3 runs to 12 residues. V gave up 7 bases and J gave up 5 bases, with 12 bases separating them.

The sequence was obtained from a woman in her 30s who had been exposed to COVID-19. Sequencing was carried out using PBMCs or T cells enriched from blood (not recorded which). The gene calls are TRBV5-5 and TRBJ1-1; D is possibly TRBD1 (6 bases). The CDR3 bases are TGTGCCAGCCCAGGGGTAGAGACTGAAGCTTTCTTT. As protein: CASPGVETEAFF.